In its sample, the clone carrying this TCR beta chain was seen many times. Indicated time point: blood at routine non-recurrence follow-up after resection. From tumor, nontumor lung or frozen PBMC, whole RNA was taken unsorted for sequencing. MiXCR, run by TCRdb on the 5' RACE reads, gives a single entry per CDR3 protein. The sample has about 120,000 distinct CDR3 sequences, 10% to 15% seen once. This CDR3 has 16 amino acids. The V gene lost 0 bases and the J gene lost 6 bases, with 15 bases spanning the gap. Germline lookup yields CDR1 LGHNA and CDR2 YSLEER. The sample belongs to a study of spatial heterogeneity in lung cancer. Overall study context: Consistent detection of more beta-chain than alpha-chain sequences was observed. Combinations of a unique TCR and a UMI were tallied in raw reads, and on average each appeared more than ten times.

The sample in question was PBMCs, obtained at follow-up. This rearrangement joins TRBV4-3 to TRBJ2-1; no reliable D call. The TCR sequence derives from a male donor with early-stage non-small cell lung cancer. CDR3 DNA sequence: TGCGCCAGCAGCCAAGAACGGCAGTGGCGCAGCAATGAGCAGTTCTTC. Translating it yields CASSQERQWRSNEQFF.